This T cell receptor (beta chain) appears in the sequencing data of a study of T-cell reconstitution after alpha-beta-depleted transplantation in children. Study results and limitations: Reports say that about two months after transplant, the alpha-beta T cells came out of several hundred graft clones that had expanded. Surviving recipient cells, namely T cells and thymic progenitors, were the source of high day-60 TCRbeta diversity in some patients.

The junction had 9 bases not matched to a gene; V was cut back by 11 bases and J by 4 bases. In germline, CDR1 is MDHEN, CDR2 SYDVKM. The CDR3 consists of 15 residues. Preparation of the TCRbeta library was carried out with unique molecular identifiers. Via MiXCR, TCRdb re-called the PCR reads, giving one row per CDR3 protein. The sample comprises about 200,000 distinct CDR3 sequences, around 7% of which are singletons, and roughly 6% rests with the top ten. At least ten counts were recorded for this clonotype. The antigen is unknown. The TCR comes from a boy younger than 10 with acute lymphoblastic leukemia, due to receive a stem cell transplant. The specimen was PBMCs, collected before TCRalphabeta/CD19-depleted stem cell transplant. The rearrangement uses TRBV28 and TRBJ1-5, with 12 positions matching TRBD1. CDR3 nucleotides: TGTGCCCACTCCTGGGACAGGGGGCGTAATCAGCCCCAGCATTTT. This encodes CAHSWDRGRNQPQHF.